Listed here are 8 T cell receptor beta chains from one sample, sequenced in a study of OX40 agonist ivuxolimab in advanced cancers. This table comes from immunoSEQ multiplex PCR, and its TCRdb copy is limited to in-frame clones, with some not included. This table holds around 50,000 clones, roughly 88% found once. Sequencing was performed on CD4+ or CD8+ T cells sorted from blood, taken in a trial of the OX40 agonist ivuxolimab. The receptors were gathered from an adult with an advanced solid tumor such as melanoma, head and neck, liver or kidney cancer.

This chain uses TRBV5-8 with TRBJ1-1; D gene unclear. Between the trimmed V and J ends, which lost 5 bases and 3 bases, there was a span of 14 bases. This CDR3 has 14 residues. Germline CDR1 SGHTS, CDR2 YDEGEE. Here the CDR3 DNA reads TGTGCCAGCAGTCGGACGGGCCCCGACACTGAAGCTTTCTTT. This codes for CASSRTGPDTEAFF.

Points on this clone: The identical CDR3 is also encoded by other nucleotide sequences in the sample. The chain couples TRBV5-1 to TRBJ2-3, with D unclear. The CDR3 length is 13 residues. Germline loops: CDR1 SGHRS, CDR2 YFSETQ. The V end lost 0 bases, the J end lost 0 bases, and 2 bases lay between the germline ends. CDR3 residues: CASSLGSTDTQYF. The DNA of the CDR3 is TGCGCCAGCAGCTTGGGGAGCACAGATACGCAGTATTTT.

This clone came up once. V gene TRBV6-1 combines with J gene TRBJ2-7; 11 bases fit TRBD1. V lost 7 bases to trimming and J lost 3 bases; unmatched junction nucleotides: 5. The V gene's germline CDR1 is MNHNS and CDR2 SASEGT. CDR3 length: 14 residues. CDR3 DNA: TGTGCCAGCAATTTGGGACAGGGGGGCTACGAGCAGTACTTC. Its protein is CASNLGQGGYEQYF.

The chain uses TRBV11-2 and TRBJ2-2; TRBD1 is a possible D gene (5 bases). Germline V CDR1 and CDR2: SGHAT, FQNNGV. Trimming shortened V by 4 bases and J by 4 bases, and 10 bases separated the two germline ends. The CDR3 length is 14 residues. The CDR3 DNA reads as TGTGCCAGCAGCTCCAATAGGGGCACCGGGGAGCTGTTTTTT. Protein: CASSSNRGTGELFF.

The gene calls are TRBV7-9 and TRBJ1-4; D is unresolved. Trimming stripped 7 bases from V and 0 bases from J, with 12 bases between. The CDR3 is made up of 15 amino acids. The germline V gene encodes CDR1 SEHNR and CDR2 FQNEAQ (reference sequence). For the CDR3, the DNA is TGTGCCAGCAACCTAATACCAGCAACTAATGAAAAACTGTTTTTT. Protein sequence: CASNLIPATNEKLFF. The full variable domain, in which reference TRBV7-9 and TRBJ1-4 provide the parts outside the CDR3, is DTGVSQNPRHKITKRGQNVTFRCDPISEHNRLYWYRQTLGQGPEFLTYFQNEAQLEKSRLLSDRFSAERPKGSFSTLEIQRTEQGDSAMYLCASNLIPATNEKLFFGSGTQLSVL.

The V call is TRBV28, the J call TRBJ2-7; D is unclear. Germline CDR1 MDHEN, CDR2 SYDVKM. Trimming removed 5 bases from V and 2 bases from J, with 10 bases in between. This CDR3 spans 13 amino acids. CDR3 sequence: CASSRIRAYEQYF. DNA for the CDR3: TGTGCCAGCAGTCGTATTCGGGCCTACGAGCAGTACTTC.

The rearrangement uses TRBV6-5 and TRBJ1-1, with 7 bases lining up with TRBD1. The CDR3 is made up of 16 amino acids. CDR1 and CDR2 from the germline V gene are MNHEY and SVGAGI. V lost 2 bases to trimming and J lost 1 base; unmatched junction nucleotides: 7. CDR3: CASSYRLAGGNTEAFF. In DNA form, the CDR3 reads TGTGCCAGCAGTTACCGGCTCGCAGGGGGGAACACTGAAGCTTTCTTT.

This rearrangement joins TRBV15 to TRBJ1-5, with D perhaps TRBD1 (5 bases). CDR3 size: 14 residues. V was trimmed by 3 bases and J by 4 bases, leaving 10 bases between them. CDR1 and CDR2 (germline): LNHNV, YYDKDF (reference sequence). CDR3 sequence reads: CATSRWGGNQPQHF. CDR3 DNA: TGTGCCACCAGCAGGTGGGGGGGAAATCAGCCCCAGCATTTT.